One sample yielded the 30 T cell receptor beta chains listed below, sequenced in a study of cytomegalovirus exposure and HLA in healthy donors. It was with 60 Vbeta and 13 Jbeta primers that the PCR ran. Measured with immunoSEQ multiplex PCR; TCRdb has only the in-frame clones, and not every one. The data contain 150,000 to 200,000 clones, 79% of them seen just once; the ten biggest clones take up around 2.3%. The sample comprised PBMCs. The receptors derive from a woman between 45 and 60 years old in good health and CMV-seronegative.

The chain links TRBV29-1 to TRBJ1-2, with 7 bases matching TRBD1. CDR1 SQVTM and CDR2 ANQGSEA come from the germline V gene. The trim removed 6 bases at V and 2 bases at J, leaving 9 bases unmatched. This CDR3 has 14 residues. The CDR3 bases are TGCAGCGTCGAGATAACAGGGGTGAACTATGGCTACACCTTC. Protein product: CSVEITGVNYGYTF.

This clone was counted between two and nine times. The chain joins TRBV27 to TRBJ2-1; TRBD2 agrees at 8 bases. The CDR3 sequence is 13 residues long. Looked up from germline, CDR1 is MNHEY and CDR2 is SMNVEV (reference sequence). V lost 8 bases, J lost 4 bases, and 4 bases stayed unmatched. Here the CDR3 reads CASRPSGYNEQFF. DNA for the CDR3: TGTGCCAGCCGGCCTAGCGGGTACAATGAGCAGTTCTTC.

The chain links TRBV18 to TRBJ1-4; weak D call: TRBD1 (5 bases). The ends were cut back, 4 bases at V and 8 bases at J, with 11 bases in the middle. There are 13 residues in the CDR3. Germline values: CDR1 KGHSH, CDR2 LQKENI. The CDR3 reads CASSQQDTEKLFF. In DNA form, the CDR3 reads TGTGCCAGCTCACAGCAGGACACAGAAAAACTGTTTTTT.

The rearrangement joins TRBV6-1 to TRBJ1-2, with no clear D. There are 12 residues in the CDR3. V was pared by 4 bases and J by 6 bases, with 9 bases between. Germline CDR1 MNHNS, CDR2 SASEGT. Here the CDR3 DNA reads TGTGCCAGCAGTGTAGACGGAGATGGCTACACCTTC. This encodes CASSVDGDGYTF.

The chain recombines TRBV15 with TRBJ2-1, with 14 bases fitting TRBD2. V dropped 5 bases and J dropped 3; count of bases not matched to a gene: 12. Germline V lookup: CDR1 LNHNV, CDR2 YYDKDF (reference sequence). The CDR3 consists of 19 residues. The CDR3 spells CATSQLGLAGVSFYNEQFF. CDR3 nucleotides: TGTGCCACCAGCCAACTGGGACTAGCGGGAGTATCGTTCTACAATGAGCAGTTCTTC.

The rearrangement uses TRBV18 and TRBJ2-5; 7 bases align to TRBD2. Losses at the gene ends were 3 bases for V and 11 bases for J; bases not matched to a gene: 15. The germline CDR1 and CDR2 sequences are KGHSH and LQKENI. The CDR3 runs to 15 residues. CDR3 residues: CASSPREAYLGEQYF. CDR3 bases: TGTGCCAGCTCACCCCGGGAGGCTTATTTAGGGGAGCAGTACTTC.

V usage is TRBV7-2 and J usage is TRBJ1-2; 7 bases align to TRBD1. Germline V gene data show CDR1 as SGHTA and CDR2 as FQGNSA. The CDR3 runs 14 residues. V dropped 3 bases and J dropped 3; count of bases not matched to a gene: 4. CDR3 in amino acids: CASSFSTGDYGYTF. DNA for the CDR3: TGTGCCAGCAGCTTCTCAACAGGGGACTATGGCTACACCTTC.

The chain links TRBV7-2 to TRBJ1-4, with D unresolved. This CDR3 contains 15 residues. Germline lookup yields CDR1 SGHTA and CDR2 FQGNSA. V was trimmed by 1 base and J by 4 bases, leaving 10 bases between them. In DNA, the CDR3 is TGTGCCAGCAGCTTAGTAGGATCGGGTAATGAAAAACTGTTTTTT. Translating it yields CASSLVGSGNEKLFF.

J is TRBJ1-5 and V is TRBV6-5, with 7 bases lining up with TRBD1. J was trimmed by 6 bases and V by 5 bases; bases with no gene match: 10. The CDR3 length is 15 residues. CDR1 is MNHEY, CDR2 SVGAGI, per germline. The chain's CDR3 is CASSAGQLLGQPQHF. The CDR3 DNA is TGTGCCAGCAGTGCGGGACAGTTGTTGGGTCAGCCCCAGCATTTT.

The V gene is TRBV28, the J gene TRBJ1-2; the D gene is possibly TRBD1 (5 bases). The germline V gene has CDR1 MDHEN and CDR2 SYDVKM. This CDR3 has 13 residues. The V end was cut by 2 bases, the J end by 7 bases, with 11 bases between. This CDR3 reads CASSLKGRGGYTF. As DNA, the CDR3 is TGTGCCAGCAGTTTAAAGGGGCGGGGTGGCTACACCTTC.

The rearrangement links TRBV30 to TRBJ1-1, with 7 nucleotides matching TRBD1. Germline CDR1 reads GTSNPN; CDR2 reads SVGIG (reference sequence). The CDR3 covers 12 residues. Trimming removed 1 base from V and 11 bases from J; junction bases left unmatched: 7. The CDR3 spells CAWSDDREIAFF. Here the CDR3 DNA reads TGTGCCTGGAGTGACGACAGGGAGATCGCTTTCTTT.

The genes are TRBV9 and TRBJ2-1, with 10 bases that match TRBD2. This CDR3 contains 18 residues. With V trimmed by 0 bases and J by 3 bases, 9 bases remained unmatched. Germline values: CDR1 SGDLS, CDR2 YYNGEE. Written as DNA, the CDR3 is TGTGCCAGCAGCGTAGCTGGGCTAGCGGGAGCGGTCTACAATGAGCAGTTCTTC. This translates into CASSVAGLAGAVYNEQFF. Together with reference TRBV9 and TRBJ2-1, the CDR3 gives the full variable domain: DSGVTQTPKHLITATGQRVTLRCSPRSGDLSVYWYQQSLDQGLQFLIQYYNGEERAKGNILERFSAQQFPDLHSELNLSSLELGDSALYFCASSVAGLAGAVYNEQFFGPGTRLTVL.

The CDR3 DNA reads TGTGCCAGCACGCCAGGCGGGGGGAGATACGAGCAGTACTTC. Encoded protein: CASTPGGGRYEQYF. This chain connects TRBV6-5 to TRBJ2-7; the match to TRBD2 covers 8 bases. The CDR3 has 14 amino acids. Unmatched junction bases numbered 9, after V lost 7 bases and J lost 4 bases. The V gene's germline CDR1 is MNHEY and CDR2 SVGAGI.

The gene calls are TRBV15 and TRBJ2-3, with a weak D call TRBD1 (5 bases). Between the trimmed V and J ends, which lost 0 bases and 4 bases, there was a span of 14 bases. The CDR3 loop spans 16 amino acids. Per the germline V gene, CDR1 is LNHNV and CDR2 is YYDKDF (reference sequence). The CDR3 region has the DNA TGTGCCACCAGCAGAGATGCTGCCAGCAGGGCAGATACGCAGTATTTT. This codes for CATSRDAASRADTQYF. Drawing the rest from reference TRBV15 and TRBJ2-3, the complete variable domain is DAMVIQNPRYQVTQFGKPVTLSCSQTLNHNVMYWYQQKSSQAPKLLFHYYDKDFNNEADTPDNFQSRRPNTSFCFLDIRSPGLGDTAMYLCATSRDAASRADTQYFGPGTRLTVL.

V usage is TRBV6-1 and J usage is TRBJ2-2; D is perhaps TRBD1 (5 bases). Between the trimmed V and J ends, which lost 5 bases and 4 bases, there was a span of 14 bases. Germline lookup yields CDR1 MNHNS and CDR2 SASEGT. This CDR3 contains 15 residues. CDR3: CASSRQKGSTGELFF. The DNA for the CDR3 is TGTGCCAGCAGTAGGCAGAAGGGGTCCACCGGGGAGCTGTTTTTT.

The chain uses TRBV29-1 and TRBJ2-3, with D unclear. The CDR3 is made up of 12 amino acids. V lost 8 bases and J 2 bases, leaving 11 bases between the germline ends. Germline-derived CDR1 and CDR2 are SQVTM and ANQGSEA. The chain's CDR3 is CSPRSLTDTQYF. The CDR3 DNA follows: TGCAGCCCAAGGAGTCTCACAGATACGCAGTATTTT.

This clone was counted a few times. CDR3 coding DNA: TGTGCCAGCAGCTTAGCCATTAGCGGGGGGGCCTCCTACAATGAGCAGTTCTTC. Amino acids: CASSLAISGGASYNEQFF. The J gene is TRBJ2-1, the V gene TRBV7-6, with 11 bases aligning to TRBD2. The CDR3 sequence is 18 residues long. Looked up from germline, CDR1 is SGHVS and CDR2 is FNYEAQ. V lost 0 bases, J lost 0 bases, and 4 bases stayed unmatched. The full variable domain, rest sourced from reference TRBV7-6 and TRBJ2-1, is GAGVSQSPRYKVTKRGQDVALRCDPISGHVSLYWYRQALGQGPEFLTYFNYEAQQDKSGLPNDRFSAERPEGSISTLTIQRTEQRDSAMYRCASSLAISGGASYNEQFFGPGTRLTVL.

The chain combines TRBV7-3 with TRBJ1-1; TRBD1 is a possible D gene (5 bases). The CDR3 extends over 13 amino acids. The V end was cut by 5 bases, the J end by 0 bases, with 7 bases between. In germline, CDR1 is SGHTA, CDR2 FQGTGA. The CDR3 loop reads CASSRGMNTEAFF. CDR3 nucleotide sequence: TGTGCCAGCAGCCGGGGGATGAACACTGAAGCTTTCTTT.

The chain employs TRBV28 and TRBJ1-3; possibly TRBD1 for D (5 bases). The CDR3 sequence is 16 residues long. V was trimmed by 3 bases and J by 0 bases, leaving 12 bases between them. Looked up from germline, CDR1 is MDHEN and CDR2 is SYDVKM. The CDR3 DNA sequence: TGTGCCAGCAGTTTGTGGGGGGGTGGCTCTGGAAACACCATATATTTT. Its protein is CASSLWGGGSGNTIYF.

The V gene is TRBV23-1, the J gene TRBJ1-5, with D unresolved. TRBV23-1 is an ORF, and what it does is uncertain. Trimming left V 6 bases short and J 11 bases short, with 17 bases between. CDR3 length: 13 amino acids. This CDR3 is CASSPRKGRAQHF. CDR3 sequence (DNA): TGCGCCAGCAGCCCACGGAAAGGGAGAGCCCAGCATTTT.

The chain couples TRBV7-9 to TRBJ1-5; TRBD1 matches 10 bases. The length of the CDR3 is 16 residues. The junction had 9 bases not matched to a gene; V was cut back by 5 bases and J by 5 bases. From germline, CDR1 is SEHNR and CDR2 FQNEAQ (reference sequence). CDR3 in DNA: TGTGCCAGCAGCCAAGTAGGGGGACAGGGGCATCAGCCCCAGCATTTT. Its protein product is CASSQVGGQGHQPQHF.

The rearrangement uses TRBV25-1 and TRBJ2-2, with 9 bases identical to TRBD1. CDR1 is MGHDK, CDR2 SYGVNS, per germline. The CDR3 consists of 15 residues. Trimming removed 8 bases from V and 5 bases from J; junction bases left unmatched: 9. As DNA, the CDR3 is TGTGCCAGCGGCGAACAGGGGGCGCGAACCGGGGAGCTGTTTTTT. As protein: CASGEQGARTGELFF. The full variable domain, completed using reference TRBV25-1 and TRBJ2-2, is EADIYQTPRYLVIGTGKKITLECSQTMGHDKMYWYQQDPGMELHLIHYSYGVNSTEKGDLSSESTVSRIRTEHFPLTLESARPSHTSQYLCASGEQGARTGELFFGEGSRLTVL.

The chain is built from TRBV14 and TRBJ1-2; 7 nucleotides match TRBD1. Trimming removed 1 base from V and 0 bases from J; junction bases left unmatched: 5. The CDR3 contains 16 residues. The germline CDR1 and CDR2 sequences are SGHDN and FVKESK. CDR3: CASSQAGGRANYGYTF. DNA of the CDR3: TGTGCCAGCAGCCAAGCAGGGGGTAGGGCTAACTATGGCTACACCTTC. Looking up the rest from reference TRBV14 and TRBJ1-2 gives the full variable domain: EAGVTQFPSHSVIEKGQTVTLRCDPISGHDNLYWYRRVMGKEIKFLLHFVKESKQDESGMPNNRFLAERTGGTYSTLKVQPAELEDSGVYFCASSQAGGRANYGYTFGSGTRLTVV.

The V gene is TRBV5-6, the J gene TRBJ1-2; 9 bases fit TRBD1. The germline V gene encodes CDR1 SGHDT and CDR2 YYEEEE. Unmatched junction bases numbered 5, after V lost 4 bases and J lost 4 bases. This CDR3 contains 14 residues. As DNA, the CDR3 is TGTGCCAGCAGCACCGGGACAGGGATCTATGGCTACACCTTC. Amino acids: CASSTGTGIYGYTF.

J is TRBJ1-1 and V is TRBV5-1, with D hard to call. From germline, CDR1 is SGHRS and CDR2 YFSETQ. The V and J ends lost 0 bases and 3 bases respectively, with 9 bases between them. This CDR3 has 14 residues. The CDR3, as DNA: TGCGCCAGCAGCTTGGCCGGGTACGACACTGAAGCTTTCTTT. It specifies CASSLAGYDTEAFF.

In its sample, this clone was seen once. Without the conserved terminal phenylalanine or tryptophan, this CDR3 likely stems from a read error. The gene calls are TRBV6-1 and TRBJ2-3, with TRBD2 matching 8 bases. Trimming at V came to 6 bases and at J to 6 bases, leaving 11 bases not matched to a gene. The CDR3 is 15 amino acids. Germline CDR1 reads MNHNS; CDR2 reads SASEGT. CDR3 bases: TGTGCCAGCAGCGCTAGCGGGTATACTGTGGATACGCAGTATTCT. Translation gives CASSASGYTVDTQYS.

CDR3: CASSIRYAGGRHEQFF. CDR3 DNA sequence: TGTGCCAGTAGTATCAGGTACGCGGGAGGGAGACATGAGCAGTTCTTC. The chain carries TRBV19 and TRBJ2-1, with 9 bases matching TRBD2. CDR1 and CDR2 (germline): LNHDA, SQIVND (reference sequence). The junction had 11 bases not matched to a gene; V was cut back by 3 bases and J by 8 bases. This CDR3 has 16 residues.

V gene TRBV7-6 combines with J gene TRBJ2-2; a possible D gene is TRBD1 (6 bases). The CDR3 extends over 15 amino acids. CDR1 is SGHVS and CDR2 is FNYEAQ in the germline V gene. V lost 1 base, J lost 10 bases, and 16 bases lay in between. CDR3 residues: CASSLDGSGASELFF. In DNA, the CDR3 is TGTGCCAGCAGCTTAGATGGGTCAGGGGCTTCGGAGCTGTTTTTT.

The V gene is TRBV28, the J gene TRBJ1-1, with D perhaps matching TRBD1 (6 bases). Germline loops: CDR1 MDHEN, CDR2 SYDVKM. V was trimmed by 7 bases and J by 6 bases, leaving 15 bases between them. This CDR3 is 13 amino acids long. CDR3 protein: CASTPDRRAEAFF. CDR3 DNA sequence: TGTGCCAGCACCCCAGACAGGCGCGCTGAAGCTTTCTTT.

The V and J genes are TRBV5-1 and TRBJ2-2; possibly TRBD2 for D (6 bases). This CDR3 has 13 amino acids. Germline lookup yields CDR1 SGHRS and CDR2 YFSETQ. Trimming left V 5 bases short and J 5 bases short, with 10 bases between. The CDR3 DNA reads TGCGCCAGCAGGGACTATGGGACCGGGGAGCTGTTTTTT. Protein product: CASRDYGTGELFF.